This T cell receptor (beta chain) was sequenced in a study of cytomegalovirus exposure and HLA in healthy donors. Looking at the study overall: A previous analysis identified 95 million to 140 million unique TCR beta sequences derived from about 180 million T cells. In terms of ancestry, the Caucasian-associated cluster contained more than 65% of the approximately 380 genotyped donors.

Study-wide findings and caveats: High specificity and sensitivity for cytomegalovirus status were reported for the classifier.

Concerning this clone: What it binds is not known.

CDR1 LNHDA and CDR2 SQIVND come from the germline V gene (reference sequence). Deletions cut 6 bases from V and 5 bases from J, with 8 bases between. This CDR3 spans 11 amino acids. Both 60 Vbeta primers and 13 Jbeta primers went into the PCR. Clones were sequenced by immunoSEQ multiplex PCR, and TCRdb holds only the in-frame ones, with some missing. Of about 140,000 clones in the sample, roughly 70% were seen once. The TCR was taken from a man aged 25-40 years in good health and CMV-seronegative. Specimen: PBMCs. The gene calls are TRBV19 and TRBJ2-7; D perhaps matches TRBD1 (5 bases). In DNA form, the CDR3 reads TGTGCCAGTAGCGCAGGGCACGAGCAGTACTTC. This codes for CASSAGHEQYF.